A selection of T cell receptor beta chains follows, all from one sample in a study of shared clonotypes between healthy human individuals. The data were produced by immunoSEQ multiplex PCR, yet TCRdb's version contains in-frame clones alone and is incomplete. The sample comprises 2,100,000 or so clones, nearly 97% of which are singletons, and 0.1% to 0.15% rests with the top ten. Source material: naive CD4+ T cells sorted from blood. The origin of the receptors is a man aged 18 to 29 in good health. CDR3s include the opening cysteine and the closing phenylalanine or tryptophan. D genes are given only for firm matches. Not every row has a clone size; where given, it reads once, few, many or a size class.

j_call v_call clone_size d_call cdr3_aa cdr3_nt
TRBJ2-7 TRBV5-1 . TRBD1 CASSYTTGALLDEQYF TGCGCCAGCAGCTACACAACAGGGGCCCTACTGGACGAGCAGTACTTC
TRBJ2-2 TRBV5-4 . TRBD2 CASSLALAGTGELFF TGTGCCAGCAGCTTGGCTCTAGCGGGGACCGGGGAGCTGTTTTTT
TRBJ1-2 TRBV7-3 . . CASSLMGRGFEGYTF TGTGCCAGCAGCTTAATGGGACGGGGGTTCGAGGGCTACACCTTC
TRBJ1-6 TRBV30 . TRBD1 CAWTSGGLSSPLHF TGTGCCTGGACCTCAGGGGGTTTGAGTTCACCCCTCCACTTT
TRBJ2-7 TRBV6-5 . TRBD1 CASSNPPGGEQYF TGTGCCAGCAGTAACCCCCCAGGGGGCGAGCAGTACTTC
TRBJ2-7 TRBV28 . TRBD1 CASSLNRGEQYF TGTGCCAGCAGCTTAAACAGGGGCGAGCAGTACTTC
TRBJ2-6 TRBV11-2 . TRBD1 CASSKQGFASGANVLTF TGTGCCAGCAGCAAACAGGGGTTCGCCTCTGGGGCCAACGTCCTGACTTTC
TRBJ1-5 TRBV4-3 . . CASPKTGWANQPQHF TGCGCCAGCCCCAAGACGGGGTGGGCCAATCAGCCCCAGCATTTT
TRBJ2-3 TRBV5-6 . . CASLIIQSFTDTQYF TGTGCCAGCCTGATTATCCAGTCTTTCACAGATACGCAGTATTTT
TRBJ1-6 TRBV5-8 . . CASTTGTYNSPLHF TGTGCCAGCACCACAGGGACCTATAATTCACCCCTCCACTTT
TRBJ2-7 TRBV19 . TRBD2 CASSPQTSGSYEQYF TGTGCCAGTAGTCCCCAGACTAGCGGGAGCTACGAGCAGTACTTC
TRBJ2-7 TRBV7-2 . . CASSRARQFYEQYF TGTGCCAGCAGCCGGGCCAGACAGTTCTACGAGCAGTACTTC
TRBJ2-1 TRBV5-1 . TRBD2 CASSLGPAGAGNEQFF TGCGCCAGCAGCTTGGGCCCAGCGGGAGCGGGCAATGAGCAGTTCTTC
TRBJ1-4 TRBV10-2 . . CASRAGATNEKLFF TGCGCCAGCAGAGCGGGCGCAACTAATGAAAAACTGTTTTTT
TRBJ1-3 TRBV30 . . CAWSKFSGNTIYF TGTGCCTGGAGTAAATTCTCTGGAAACACCATATATTTT
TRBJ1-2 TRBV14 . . CASSQDLASYGYTF TGTGCCAGCAGCCAAGATTTGGCATCCTATGGCTACACCTTC
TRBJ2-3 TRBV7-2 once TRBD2 CASSYSSGRAGDTQYF TGTGCCAGCAGTTACTCTAGCGGGAGGGCGGGGGATACGCAGTATTTT
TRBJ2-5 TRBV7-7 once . CASSPLGGFETQYF TGTGCTAGCAGCCCGCTTGGGGGGTTCGAGACCCAGTACTTC
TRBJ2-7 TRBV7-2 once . CASSLRSYEQYF TGTGCCAGCAGCTTAAGGTCCTACGAGCAGTACTTC
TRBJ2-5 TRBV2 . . CATGAGREWETQYF TGTGCCACTGGGGCAGGGAGAGAGTGGGAGACCCAGTACTTC
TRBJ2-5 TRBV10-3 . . CAISAAGQETQYF TGTGCCATCAGTGCAGCTGGGCAAGAGACCCAGTACTTC
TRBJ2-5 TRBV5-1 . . CASSQEGASRGRETQYF TGCGCCAGCAGCCAGGAGGGGGCAAGTAGGGGTAGGGAGACCCAGTACTTC
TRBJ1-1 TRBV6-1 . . CASGRGNTEAFF TGTGCCAGCGGTCGAGGGAACACTGAAGCTTTCTTT
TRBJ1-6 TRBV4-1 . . CASSPIIRDKRGSPLHF TGCGCCAGCAGCCCAATTATCCGGGACAAGAGGGGGTCACCCCTCCACTTT
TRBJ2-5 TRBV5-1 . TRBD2 CASSLSGALQETQYF TGCGCCAGCAGCTTAAGCGGGGCCCTACAAGAGACCCAGTACTTC
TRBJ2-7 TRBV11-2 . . CASSLDGSVTYEQYF TGTGCCAGCAGCTTAGATGGCAGCGTTACCTACGAGCAGTACTTC
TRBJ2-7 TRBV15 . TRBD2 CATSRGGGQGSYEQYF TGTGCCACCAGCAGGGGGGGAGGGCAGGGCTCCTACGAGCAGTACTTC
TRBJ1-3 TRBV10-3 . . CAIRNGGAGNTIYF TGTGCCATCAGAAACGGAGGAGCTGGAAACACCATATATTTT
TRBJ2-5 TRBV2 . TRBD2 CASSEEGSGRYQETQYF TGTGCCAGCAGTGAAGAAGGTAGCGGGAGGTACCAAGAGACCCAGTACTTC
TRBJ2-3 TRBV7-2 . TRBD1 CASSPGTGWEAQYF TGTGCCAGCAGCCCGGGGACAGGCTGGGAAGCGCAGTATTTT
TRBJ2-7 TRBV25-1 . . CASSVWGSTTEQYF TGTGCCAGCAGTGTGTGGGGTAGCACTACCGAGCAGTACTTC
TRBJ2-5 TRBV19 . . CASSRNSLAEETQYF TGTGCCAGTAGTCGTAATAGTCTAGCAGAAGAGACCCAGTACTTC
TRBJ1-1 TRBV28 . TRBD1 CASSYDRDRVNTEAFF TGTGCCAGCAGTTATGACAGGGATAGGGTGAACACTGAAGCTTTCTTT
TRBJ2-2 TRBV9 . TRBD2 CASSARTSTPGELFF TGTGCCAGCAGCGCCCGGACTAGTACCCCCGGGGAGCTGTTTTTT
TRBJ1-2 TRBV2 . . CASRGRTWGYTF TGTGCCAGCAGGGGGCGCACCTGGGGCTACACCTTC
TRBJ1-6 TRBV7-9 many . CASSYDRSNANSPLHF TGTGCCAGCAGCTACGATAGAAGTAACGCTAATTCACCCCTCCACTTT
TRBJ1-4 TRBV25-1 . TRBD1 CASRGQYNEKLFF TGTGCCAGCAGGGGACAGTATAATGAAAAACTGTTTTTT
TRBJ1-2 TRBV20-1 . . CSARVDYGYTF TGCAGTGCCAGGGTGGACTATGGCTACACCTTC
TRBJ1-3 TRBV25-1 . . CASSEAGGNTIYF TGTGCCAGCAGTGAGGCCGGTGGAAACACCATATATTTT
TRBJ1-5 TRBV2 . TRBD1 CASSAPGQGAVQPQHF TGTGCCAGCAGTGCTCCGGGACAGGGGGCAGTTCAGCCCCAGCATTTT
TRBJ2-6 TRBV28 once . CASTSGSTGANVLTF TGTGCCAGCACCTCAGGGTCCACTGGGGCCAACGTCCTGACTTTC
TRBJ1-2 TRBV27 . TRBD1 CASSLSPGQAGLSYTF TGTGCCAGCAGTTTATCGCCCGGACAGGCGGGCCTAAGCTACACCTTC
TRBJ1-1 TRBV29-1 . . CSVGNRMNTEAFF TGCAGCGTTGGGAACAGAATGAACACTGAAGCTTTCTTT
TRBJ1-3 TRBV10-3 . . CAISESPGARAGNTIYF TGTGCCATCAGTGAAAGCCCGGGGGCGAGGGCTGGAAACACCATATATTTT
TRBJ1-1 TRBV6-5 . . CASSYSSGFLEAFF TGTGCCAGCAGTTACTCGTCGGGCTTTCTTGAAGCTTTCTTT
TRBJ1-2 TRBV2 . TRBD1 CASWTGVISYGYTF TGTGCCAGCTGGACAGGGGTTATCAGCTATGGCTACACCTTC
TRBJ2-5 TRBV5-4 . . CASSPTDGGRGETQYF TGTGCCAGCAGCCCGACCGATGGGGGAAGGGGAGAGACCCAGTACTTC
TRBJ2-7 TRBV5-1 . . CASSSGGPTYEQYF TGCGCCAGCAGCTCGGGGGGCCCTACCTACGAGCAGTACTTC
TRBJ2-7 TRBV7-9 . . CASSLQGTLREQYF TGTGCCAGCAGCTTGCAGGGGACGCTACGCGAGCAGTACTTC
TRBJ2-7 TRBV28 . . CASLGGRYEQYF TGTGCCAGCCTCGGGGGGCGTTACGAGCAGTACTTC
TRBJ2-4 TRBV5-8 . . CASSLLSNIQYF TGTGCCAGCAGCTTATTGTCAAACATTCAGTACTTC
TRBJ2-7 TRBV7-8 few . CASSLLDGKQYF TGTGCCAGCAGCTTATTGGACGGAAAGCAGTACTTC
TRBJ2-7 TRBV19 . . CASSSFSGSLYEQYF TGTGCCAGTAGTTCGTTTAGCGGTTCCCTCTACGAGCAGTACTTC
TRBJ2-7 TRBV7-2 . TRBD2 CASSFLPGGTYEQYF TGTGCCAGCAGCTTCCTCCCGGGGGGTACCTACGAGCAGTACTTC